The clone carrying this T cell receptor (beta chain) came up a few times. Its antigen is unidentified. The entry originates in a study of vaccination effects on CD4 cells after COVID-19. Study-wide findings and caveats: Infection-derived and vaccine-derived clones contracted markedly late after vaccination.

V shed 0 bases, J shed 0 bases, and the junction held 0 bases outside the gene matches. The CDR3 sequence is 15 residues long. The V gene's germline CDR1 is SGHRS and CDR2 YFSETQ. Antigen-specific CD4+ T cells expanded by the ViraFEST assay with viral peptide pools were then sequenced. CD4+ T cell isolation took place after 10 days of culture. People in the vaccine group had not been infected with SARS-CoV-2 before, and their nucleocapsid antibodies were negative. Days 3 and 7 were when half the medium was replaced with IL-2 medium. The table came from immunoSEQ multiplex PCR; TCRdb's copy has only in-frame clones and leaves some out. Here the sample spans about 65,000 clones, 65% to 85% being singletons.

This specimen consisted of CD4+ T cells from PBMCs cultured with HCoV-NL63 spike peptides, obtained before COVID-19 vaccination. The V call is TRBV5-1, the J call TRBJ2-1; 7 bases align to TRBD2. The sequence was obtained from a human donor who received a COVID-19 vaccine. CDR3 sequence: CASSLGGGSYNEQFF. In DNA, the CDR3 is TGCGCCAGCAGCTTGGGGGGGGGCTCCTACAATGAGCAGTTCTTC.